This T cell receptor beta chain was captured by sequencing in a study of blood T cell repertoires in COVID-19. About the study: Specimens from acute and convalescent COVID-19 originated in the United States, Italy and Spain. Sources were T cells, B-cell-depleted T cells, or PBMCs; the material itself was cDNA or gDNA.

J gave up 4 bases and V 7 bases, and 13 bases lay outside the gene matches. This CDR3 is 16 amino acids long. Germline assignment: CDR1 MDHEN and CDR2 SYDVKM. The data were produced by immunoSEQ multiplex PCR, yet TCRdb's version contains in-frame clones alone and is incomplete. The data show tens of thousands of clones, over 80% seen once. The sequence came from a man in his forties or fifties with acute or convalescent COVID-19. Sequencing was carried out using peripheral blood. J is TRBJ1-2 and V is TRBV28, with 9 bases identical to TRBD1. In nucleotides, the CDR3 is TGTGCCAGCACCACCACAGGGACAGGGACGATCTATGGCTACACCTTC. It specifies CASTTTGTGTIYGYTF.